This T cell receptor beta chain was found in a study of T cell responses to AZD1222 COVID-19 vaccine. Regarding the study as a whole: Sampling captured repertoires only after the peak T cell response.

This table comes from immunoSEQ multiplex PCR, and its TCRdb copy is limited to in-frame clones, with some not included. The table has 100,000 to 150,000 clones, roughly 90% seen once. For this clone: The antigen is undetermined.

V was shortened by 3 bases and J by 4 bases, with 10 bases between the two germline ends. The length of the CDR3 is 13 residues. Germline CDR1 reads LNHDA; CDR2 reads SQIVND (reference sequence). The sample here was peripheral blood, taken 28 days after the second AZD1222 dose. The sequence was obtained from an adult who received the AZD1222 COVID-19 vaccine. The chain recombines TRBV19 with TRBJ2-7, with unresolved D. The CDR3 spells CASSIGRYYEQYF. As DNA, the CDR3 is TGTGCCAGTAGTATTGGGCGCTATTACGAGCAGTACTTC.